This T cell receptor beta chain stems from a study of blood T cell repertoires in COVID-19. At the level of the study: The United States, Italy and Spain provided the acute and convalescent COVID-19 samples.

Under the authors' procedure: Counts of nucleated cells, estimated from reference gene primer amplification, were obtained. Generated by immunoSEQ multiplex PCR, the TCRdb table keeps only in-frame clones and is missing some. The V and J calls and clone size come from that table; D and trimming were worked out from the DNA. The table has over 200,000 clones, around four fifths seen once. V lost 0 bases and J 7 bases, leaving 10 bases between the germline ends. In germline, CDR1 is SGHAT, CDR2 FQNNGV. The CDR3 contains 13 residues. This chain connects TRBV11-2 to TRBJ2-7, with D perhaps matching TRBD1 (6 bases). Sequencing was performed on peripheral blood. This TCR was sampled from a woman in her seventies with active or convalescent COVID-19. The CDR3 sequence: CASSLELRGEQYF. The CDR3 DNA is TGTGCCAGCAGCTTAGAGTTAAGGGGGGAGCAGTACTTC.